This T cell receptor beta chain was documented in a study of OX40 agonist ivuxolimab in advanced cancers. Assay used: immunoSEQ multiplex PCR; TCRdb lists only in-frame clones, some missing. The sample records 77,000 or so clones, 89% being singletons. This CDR3 is 15 amino acids long. V was clipped by 3 bases and J by 4 bases, with 12 bases between them. Germline V gene sequence: CDR1 MDHEN, CDR2 SYDVKM. The receptor was derived from an adult with an advanced solid tumor such as melanoma, head and neck, liver or kidney cancer. The chain joins TRBV28 to TRBJ2-2; the D is unclear. Sequences were derived from CD4+ or CD8+ T cells sorted from blood, sampled in a trial of the OX40 agonist ivuxolimab. CDR3 in amino acids: CASSFTRRRTGELFF. CDR3 nucleotide sequence: TGTGCCAGCAGTTTTACCAGGAGACGCACCGGGGAGCTGTTTTTT.